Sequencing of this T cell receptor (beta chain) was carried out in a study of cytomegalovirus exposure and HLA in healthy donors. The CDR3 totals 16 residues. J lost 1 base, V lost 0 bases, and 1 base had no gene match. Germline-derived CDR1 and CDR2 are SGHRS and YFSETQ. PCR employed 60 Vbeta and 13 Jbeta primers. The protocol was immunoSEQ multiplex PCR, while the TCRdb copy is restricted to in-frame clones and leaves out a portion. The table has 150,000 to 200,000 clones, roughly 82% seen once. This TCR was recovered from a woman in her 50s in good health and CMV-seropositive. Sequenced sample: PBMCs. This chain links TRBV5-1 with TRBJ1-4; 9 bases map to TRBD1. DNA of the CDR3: TGCGCCAGCAGCTTGGGACAGGGGGTAACTAATGAAAAACTGTTTTTT. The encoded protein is CASSLGQGVTNEKLFF.